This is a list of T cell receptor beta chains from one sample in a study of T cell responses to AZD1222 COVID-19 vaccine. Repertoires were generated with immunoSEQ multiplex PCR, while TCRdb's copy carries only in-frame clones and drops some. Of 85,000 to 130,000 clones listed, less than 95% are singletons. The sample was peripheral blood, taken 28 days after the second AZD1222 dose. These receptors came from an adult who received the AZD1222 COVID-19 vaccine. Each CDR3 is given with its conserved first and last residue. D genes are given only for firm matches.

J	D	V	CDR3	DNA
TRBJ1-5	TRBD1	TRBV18	CASSPGQADNQPQHF	TGTGCCAGCTCCCCCGGACAGGCCGACAATCAGCCCCAGCATTTT
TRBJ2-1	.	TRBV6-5	CASNVSEQFF	TGTGCCAGCAACGTAAGTGAGCAGTTCTTC
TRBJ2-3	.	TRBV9	CASSSSTALSPHTQYF	TGTGCCAGCAGCAGCTCCACAGCCCTGTCCCCTCATACGCAGTATTTT
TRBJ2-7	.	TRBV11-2	CASSPTTVKGYEQYF	TGTGCCAGCAGCCCCACGACAGTGAAAGGCTACGAGCAGTACTTC
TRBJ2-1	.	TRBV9	CASSVGWGVLNEQFF	TGTGCCAGCAGCGTAGGATGGGGGGTTCTCAATGAGCAGTTCTTC
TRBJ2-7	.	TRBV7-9	CASGKTHNYEQYF	TGTGCCAGCGGGAAGACACACAACTACGAGCAGTACTTC
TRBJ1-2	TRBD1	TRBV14	CASSRTLTGAIGYTF	TGTGCCAGCAGCCGAACCCTGACAGGGGCGATTGGCTACACCTTC
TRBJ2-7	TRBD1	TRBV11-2	CASSPGQGTYEQYF	TGTGCCAGCAGCCCCGGACAGGGAACCTACGAGCAGTACTTC
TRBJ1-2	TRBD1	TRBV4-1	CASSQEDRAYGYTF	TGCGCCAGCAGCCAGGAGGACAGGGCTTATGGCTACACCTTC
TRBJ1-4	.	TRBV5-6	CASSTDTTNEKLFF	TGTGCCAGCAGCACGGACACAACTAATGAAAAACTGTTTTTT
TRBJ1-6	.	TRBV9	CASSVGHNSPLHF	TGTGCCAGCAGCGTAGGGCATAATTCACCCCTCCACTTT
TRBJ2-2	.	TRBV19	CASSPSWTAYTGELFF	TGTGCCAGTAGTCCTTCCTGGACAGCCTACACCGGGGAGCTGTTTTTT
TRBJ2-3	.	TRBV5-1	CASRTDLDTQYF	TGCGCCAGCAGGACAGATCTGGATACGCAGTATTTT
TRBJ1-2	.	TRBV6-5	CASSYFLGDYGYTF	TGTGCCAGCAGTTACTTCCTAGGGGACTATGGCTACACCTTC
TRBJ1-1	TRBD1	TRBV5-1	CASSADRVAFF	TGCGCCAGCAGCGCGGACAGGGTAGCTTTCTTT
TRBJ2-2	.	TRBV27	CASTSALGGELFF	TGTGCCAGCACCTCAGCTCTCGGCGGGGAGCTGTTTTTT
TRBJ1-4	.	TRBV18	CASSTLEDEKLFF	TGTGCCAGCTCCACGTTGGAGGATGAAAAACTGTTTTTT
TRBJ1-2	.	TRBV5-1	CASSLTALNYGYTF	TGCGCCAGCAGCTTGACAGCACTTAACTATGGCTACACCTTC